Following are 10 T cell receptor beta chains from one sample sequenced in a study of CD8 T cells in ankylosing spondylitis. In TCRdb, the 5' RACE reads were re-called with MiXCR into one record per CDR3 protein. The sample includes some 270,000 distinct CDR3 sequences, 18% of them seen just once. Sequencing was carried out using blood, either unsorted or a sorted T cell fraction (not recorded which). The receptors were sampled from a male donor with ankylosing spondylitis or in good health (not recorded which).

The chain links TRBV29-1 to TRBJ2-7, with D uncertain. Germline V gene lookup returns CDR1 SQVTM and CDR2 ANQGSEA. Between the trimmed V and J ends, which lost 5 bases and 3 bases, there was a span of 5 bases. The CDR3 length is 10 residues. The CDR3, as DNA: TGCAGCGTTATGGACTACGAGCAGTACTTC. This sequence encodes CSVMDYEQYF.

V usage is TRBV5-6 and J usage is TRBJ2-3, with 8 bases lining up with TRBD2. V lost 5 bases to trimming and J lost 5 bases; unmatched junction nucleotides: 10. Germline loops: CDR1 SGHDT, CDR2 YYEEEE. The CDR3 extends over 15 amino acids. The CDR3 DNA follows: TGTGCCAGCAGTCAAATTAGCGGGACTAGAGATACGCAGTATTTT. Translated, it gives CASSQISGTRDTQYF.

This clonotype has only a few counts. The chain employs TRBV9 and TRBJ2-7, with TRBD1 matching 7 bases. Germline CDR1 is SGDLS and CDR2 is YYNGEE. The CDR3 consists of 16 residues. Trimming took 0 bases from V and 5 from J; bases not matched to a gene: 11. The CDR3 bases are TGTGCCAGCAGCGTAGTCGCCGGGACAGTTCTGAACGAGCAGTACTTC. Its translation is CASSVVAGTVLNEQYF.

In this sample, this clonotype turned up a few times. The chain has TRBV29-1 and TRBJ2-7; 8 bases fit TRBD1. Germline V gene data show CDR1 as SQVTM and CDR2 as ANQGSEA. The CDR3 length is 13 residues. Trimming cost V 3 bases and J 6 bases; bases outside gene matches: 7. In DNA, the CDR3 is TGCAGCGTTGAGACAGGGGCTAAAGTCGAGCAGTACTTC. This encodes CSVETGAKVEQYF.

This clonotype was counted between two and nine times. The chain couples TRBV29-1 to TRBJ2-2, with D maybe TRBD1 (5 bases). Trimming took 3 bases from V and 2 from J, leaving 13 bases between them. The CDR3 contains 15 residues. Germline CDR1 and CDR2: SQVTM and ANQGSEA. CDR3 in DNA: TGCAGCGTTGAGTTAGGGGCCCTAAACACCGGGGAGCTGTTTTTT. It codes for CSVELGALNTGELFF.

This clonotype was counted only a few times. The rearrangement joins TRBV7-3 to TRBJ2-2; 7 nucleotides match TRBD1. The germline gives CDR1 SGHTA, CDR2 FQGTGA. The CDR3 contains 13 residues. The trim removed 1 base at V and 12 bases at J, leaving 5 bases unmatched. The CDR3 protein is CASSLIGGGQLFF. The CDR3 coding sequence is TGTGCCAGCAGCTTAATAGGGGGCGGTCAGCTGTTTTTT.

The CDR3 DNA sequence: TGCGCCAGCAGCTTGGTGGGAGGGGGGTCCTACGAGCAGTACTTC. It is translated as CASSLVGGGSYEQYF. V usage is TRBV5-1 and J usage is TRBJ2-7; D may be TRBD2 (7 bases). The CDR3 extends over 15 amino acids. The germline CDR1 and CDR2 sequences are SGHRS and YFSETQ. The V gene lost 0 bases and the J gene lost 1 base, with 11 bases spanning the gap.

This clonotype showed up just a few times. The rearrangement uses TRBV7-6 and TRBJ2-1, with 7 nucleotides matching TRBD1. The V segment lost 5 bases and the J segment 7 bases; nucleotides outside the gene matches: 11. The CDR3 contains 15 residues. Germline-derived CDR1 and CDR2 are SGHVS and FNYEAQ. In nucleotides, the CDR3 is TGTGCCAGCAGCCGAGGGGGCAGGGATGGTAATGAGCAGTTCTTC. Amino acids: CASSRGGRDGNEQFF.

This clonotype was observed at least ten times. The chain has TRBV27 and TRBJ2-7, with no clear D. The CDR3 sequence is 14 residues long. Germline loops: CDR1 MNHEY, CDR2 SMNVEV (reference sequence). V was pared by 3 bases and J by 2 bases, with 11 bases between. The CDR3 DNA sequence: TGTGCCAGCAGTTTTTCGGGCGAAGCCTACGAGCAGTACTTC. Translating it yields CASSFSGEAYEQYF.

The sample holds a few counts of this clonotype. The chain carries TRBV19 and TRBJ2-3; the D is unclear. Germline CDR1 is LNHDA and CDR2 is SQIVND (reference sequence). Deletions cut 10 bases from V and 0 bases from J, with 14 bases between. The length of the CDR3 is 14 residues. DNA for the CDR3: TGTGCCACCTCGCTGGACCATAGCACAGATACGCAGTATTTT. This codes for CATSLDHSTDTQYF.